The following is a TCR beta chain sequence with its context. Its antigen is undetermined. PCR employed 60 Vbeta and 13 Jbeta primers. The protocol was immunoSEQ multiplex PCR, while the TCRdb copy is restricted to in-frame clones and leaves out a portion. Of around 140,000 clones listed, 75% to 85% are singletons. Germline loops: CDR1 SGDLS, CDR2 YYNGEE. The CDR3 spans 18 residues. Trimming removed 0 bases from V and 4 bases from J, with 20 bases in between. The record originates from a study of cytomegalovirus exposure and HLA in healthy donors. Study-level findings and limits: Most TCR sequences proved rare, with some public TCRs found in many donors. A missense DCLRE1C variant was associated with V- and J-gene trimming of TCR beta chains in a later analysis, and an independent cohort replicated the association. In a later analysis, across HLA loci, associated TCR counts were highest for DRB1, lowest for HLA-C.

The TCR sequence derives from a woman in her 40s in good health and CMV-seronegative. The chain couples TRBV9 to TRBJ2-1, with a weak D call TRBD2 (5 bases). The sample was PBMCs. The CDR3 coding sequence is TGTGCCAGCAGCGTAGGGGTCCGGGGAACCCCCTTGTACAATGAGCAGTTCTTC. Its protein is CASSVGVRGTPLYNEQFF.